A single sample gave rise to the 27 T cell receptor beta chains below, sequenced in a study of vaccination effects on CD4 cells after COVID-19. These receptors lack a known antigen. Assay: immunoSEQ multiplex PCR; the TCRdb copy retains only in-frame clones and omits some. The table shows 11,000 to 15,000 clones, with approximately 82% occurring only once. Within the ViraFEST assay, antigen-specific CD4+ T cells underwent expansion with viral peptide pools prior to sequencing. Investigators separated out CD4+ T cells once approximately 10 days of culture had passed. Source: CD4+ T cells from PBMCs cultured with HCoV-229E spike peptides, taken before COVID-19 vaccination. These receptors were obtained from a human donor who received a COVID-19 vaccine.

This clone has a handful of counts. The rearrangement uses TRBV30 and TRBJ1-6; D is uncertain. Germline V CDR1 and CDR2: GTSNPN, SVGIG (reference sequence). Trimming took 2 bases from V and 5 from J, leaving 7 bases between them. The CDR3 consists of 13 residues. The CDR3 here is CAWSPGNNSPLHF. Here the CDR3 DNA reads TGTGCCTGGAGTCCGGGAAATAATTCACCCCTCCACTTT. Supplemented by reference TRBV30 and TRBJ1-6, the full variable domain reads SQTIHQWPATLVQPVGSPLSLECTVEGTSNPNLYWYRQAAGRGLQLLFYSVGIGQISSEVPQNLSASRPQDRQFILSSKKLLLSDSGFYLCAWSPGNNSPLHFGNGTRLTVT.

The table lists this clone with a count of one. The chain joins TRBV6-1 to TRBJ1-1; TRBD1 matches 7 bases. The CDR3 runs 15 residues. The germline V gene has CDR1 MNHNS and CDR2 SASEGT. J was trimmed by 5 bases and V by 3 bases; bases with no gene match: 9. Here the CDR3 reads CASSEGTGEWTEAFF. The CDR3 DNA sequence: TGTGCCAGCAGTGAGGGTACAGGGGAGTGGACTGAAGCTTTCTTT.

The genes are TRBV12-2 and TRBJ2-1; the D segment call TRBD2 is taken from the table without a DNA check. TRBV12-2 counts as a pseudogene. This CDR3 contains 19 residues. CDR3 DNA sequence: TGTGCAAGTCGCTTCGGGACTAGCGGGAGGCCCTACTCCTACAATGAGCAGTTCTTC. This codes for CASRFGTSGRPYSYNEQFF.

The J gene is TRBJ2-2, the V gene TRBV28; 10 bases fit TRBD2. The germline gives CDR1 MDHEN, CDR2 SYDVKM. Trimming removed 3 bases from V and 1 base from J; junction bases left unmatched: 14. The CDR3 contains 20 residues. This CDR3 reads CASSFGLQKREGRNTGELFF. CDR3 nucleotide sequence: TGTGCCAGCAGTTTCGGATTACAAAAGCGGGAGGGCCGGAACACCGGGGAGCTGTTTTTT.

The V call is TRBV28, the J call TRBJ1-2; D is ambiguous. CDR1 is MDHEN and CDR2 is SYDVKM in the germline V gene. The CDR3 length is 14 residues. With 3 bases removed from V and 2 bases from J, the gap between germline ends came to 10 bases. The CDR3 loop reads CASSFSNSNYGYTF. In nucleotides, the CDR3 is TGTGCCAGCAGTTTCAGTAATTCCAACTATGGCTACACCTTC.

This clone was found once. CDR3 DNA: TGTGCCAGCAGCAACCGACGCGGACAGGGCGGGAGCTACACCTTC. This translates into CASSNRRGQGGSYTF. This chain links TRBV21-1 with TRBJ1-2; whether TRBD1, the table's D call, matches the DNA was not checked. TRBV21-1 is an annotated pseudogene. This CDR3 has 15 amino acids.

CDR3 in DNA: TGTGCCAGCAGCTTAGGAGACAGGGACCAAGAGACCCAGTACTTC. Amino acid sequence: CASSLGDRDQETQYF. The chain recombines TRBV7-2 with TRBJ2-5, with TRBD1 matching 7 bases. The CDR3 contains 15 residues. The J segment lost 0 bases and the V segment lost 1 base, leaving 2 bases of the junction unmatched. Germline loops: CDR1 SGHTA, CDR2 FQGNSA.

The V and J genes are TRBV15 and TRBJ1-1; 8 bases agree with TRBD1. Germline-derived CDR1 and CDR2 are LNHNV and YYDKDF (reference sequence). The CDR3 is made up of 16 amino acids. The V and J ends lost 4 bases and 2 bases, in that order; junction bases with no gene match: 9. DNA of the CDR3: TGTGCCACCAGCAATGATGGGGACAGGTTCAACACTGAAGCTTTCTTT. It specifies CATSNDGDRFNTEAFF.

The genes are TRBV4-2 and TRBJ2-1; 8 nucleotides line up with TRBD2. The germline V gene encodes CDR1 LGHNA and CDR2 YNFKEQ. CDR3 length equals 16 residues. Trimming took 4 bases from V and 0 from J; bases not matched to a gene: 5. CDR3 in amino acids: CASSPQRGSSYNEQFF. In nucleotides, the CDR3 is TGTGCCAGCAGCCCTCAGCGGGGGAGCTCCTACAATGAGCAGTTCTTC.

The chain carries TRBV19 and TRBJ1-1; 8 bases agree with TRBD1. The CDR3 totals 16 residues. V was pared by 10 bases and J by 1 base, with 14 bases of the junction left unmatched. CDR1 is LNHDA and CDR2 is SQIVND in the germline V gene (reference sequence). The CDR3 spells CATTRSTGASNTEAFF. CDR3 nucleotide sequence: TGTGCCACCACCCGTTCGACAGGGGCCTCGAACACTGAAGCTTTCTTT.

This clone was seen more than once but under ten times. This chain uses TRBV19 with TRBJ1-5; D is unresolved. CDR3 length: 13 residues. V lost 1 base and J lost 10, with 11 bases in between. The V gene's germline CDR1 is LNHDA and CDR2 SQIVND (reference sequence). The DNA of the CDR3 is TGTGCCAGTAGTATAGCCGGACCGGGTCCCCAGCATTTT. This gives the protein CASSIAGPGPQHF.

The chain employs TRBV10-3 and TRBJ1-2; D is possibly TRBD1 (5 bases). Germline loops: CDR1 ENHRY, CDR2 SYGVKD. Trimming cost V 6 bases and J 4 bases, with 24 bases left between them. CDR3 size: 17 residues. The chain's CDR3 is CAISGNLLGAASYGYTF. The CDR3 nucleotides read TGTGCCATCAGCGGTAACCTCCTAGGGGCCGCCTCCTATGGCTACACCTTC.

The chain uses TRBV27 and TRBJ1-6; no clear D gene. CDR3 size: 15 residues. Germline lookup yields CDR1 MNHEY and CDR2 SMNVEV (reference sequence). Trimming removed 6 bases from V and 7 bases from J, with 16 bases in between. DNA for the CDR3: TGTGCCAGCAGCCCCTCTTGGCAGAAAAATTCACCCCTCCACTTT. Translating it yields CASSPSWQKNSPLHF.

The gene calls are TRBV30 and TRBJ2-5; 8 nucleotides line up with TRBD2. Germline loops: CDR1 GTSNPN, CDR2 SVGIG (reference sequence). This CDR3 region has 12 residues. V was clipped by 2 bases and J by 6 bases; unmatched bases: 2. DNA of the CDR3: TGTGCCTGGAGTAGCGGGAGTAAGACCCAGTACTTC. Amino acid sequence: CAWSSGSKTQYF.

This clone was found a few times. The V call is TRBV6-5, the J call TRBJ2-1; D is possibly TRBD2 (6 bases). Germline V gene sequence: CDR1 MNHEY, CDR2 SVGAGI. The CDR3 totals 13 residues. V gave up 0 bases and J gave up 14 bases, with 14 bases separating them. The CDR3 protein is CASSYSSVGRKFF. The CDR3 region has the DNA TGTGCCAGCAGTTACTCGAGCGTGGGGAGGAAGTTCTTC.

The rearrangement links TRBV27 to TRBJ1-1; D may be TRBD1 (6 bases). Trimming removed 8 bases at V and 8 bases at J, with 15 bases between. Germline V lookup: CDR1 MNHEY, CDR2 SMNVEV (reference sequence). CDR3 length: 12 amino acids. Here the CDR3 reads CASSTLDREAFF. The CDR3, as DNA: TGTGCCAGCTCTACCCTCGACAGGGAAGCTTTCTTT.

A few counts support this clone. The chain employs TRBV11-2 and TRBJ2-2, with a tentative D call TRBD1 (6 bases). This CDR3 spans 15 amino acids. Deletions cut 4 bases from V and 5 bases from J, with 14 bases between. Germline CDR1 reads SGHAT; CDR2 reads FQNNGV. CDR3 in amino acids: CASSSQGIGTGELFF. CDR3 nucleotide sequence: TGTGCCAGCAGCTCCCAGGGGATCGGGACCGGGGAGCTGTTTTTT.

V and J are TRBV6-1 and TRBJ1-2; no reliable D call. Looked up from germline, CDR1 is MNHNS and CDR2 is SASEGT. Trimming left V 2 bases short and J 0 bases short, with 7 bases between. This CDR3 contains 14 residues. CDR3 region: CASSELGANYGYTF. In DNA form, the CDR3 reads TGTGCCAGCAGTGAATTGGGAGCTAACTATGGCTACACCTTC.

V usage is TRBV5-6 and J usage is TRBJ2-2, with 7 bases fitting TRBD1. The germline gives CDR1 SGHDT, CDR2 YYEEEE. The CDR3 totals 15 residues. Trimming took 1 base from V and 5 from J; bases not matched to a gene: 5. The DNA of the CDR3 is TGTGCCAGCAGCTTGCAAGGGGGCAAAACCGGGGAGCTGTTTTTT. Translating it yields CASSLQGGKTGELFF. Based on the CDR3 plus reference TRBV5-6 and TRBJ2-2, the full variable domain is DAGVTQSPTHLIKTRGQQVTLRCSPKSGHDTVSWYQQALGQGPQFIFQYYEEEERQRGNFPDRFSGHQFPNYSSELNVNALLLGDSALYLCASSLQGGKTGELFFGEGSRLTVL.

The rearrangement links TRBV5-1 to TRBJ2-5; D is ambiguous. With 4 bases removed from V and 0 bases from J, the gap between germline ends came to 13 bases. Germline CDR1 SGHRS, CDR2 YFSETQ. CDR3 size: 15 residues. The CDR3 DNA sequence: TGCGCCAGCAGCGGAAGTACACCCTACCAAGAGACCCAGTACTTC. It codes for CASSGSTPYQETQYF.

The rearrangement links TRBV6-6 to TRBJ1-6; no firm D call. The V gene lost 7 bases and the J gene lost 5 bases, with 12 bases spanning the gap. CDR3 size: 14 residues. The germline gives CDR1 MNHNY, CDR2 SVGAGI (reference sequence). The CDR3 DNA reads TGTGCCAGCACCCAGAGGCGGAATAATTCACCCCTCCACTTT. This gives the protein CASTQRRNNSPLHF.

In this sample, this clone turned up a few times. The J gene is TRBJ2-1, the V gene TRBV6-5; no clear D. Trimming took off 0 bases at V and 4 bases at J, with 7 bases between the two ends. The CDR3 runs to 14 residues. Per the germline V gene, CDR1 is MNHEY and CDR2 is SVGAGI. The CDR3 region is CASSYSRVYNEQFF. As DNA, the CDR3 is TGTGCCAGCAGTTACTCTCGGGTGTACAATGAGCAGTTCTTC.

The chain is built from TRBV2 and TRBJ1-5; D might be TRBD1 (6 bases). The CDR3 length is 15 residues. V was trimmed by 6 bases and J by 1 base, leaving 13 bases between them. The germline CDR1 and CDR2 sequences are SNHLY and FYNNEI. The CDR3 sequence: CASRNRASSNQPQHF. DNA for the CDR3: TGTGCCAGCAGGAACAGGGCTTCGAGCAATCAGCCCCAGCATTTT.

The V and J genes are TRBV4-1 and TRBJ1-4; maybe TRBD1 (5 bases). V was clipped by 1 base and J by 8 bases, with 11 bases between them. CDR3 length equals 14 residues. Germline V gene sequence: CDR1 MGHRA, CDR2 YSYEKL. DNA of the CDR3: TGCGCCAGCAGCCAAGTAGGCAGGGAGGAAAAACTGTTTTTT. As protein: CASSQVGREEKLFF.

This chain uses TRBV6-5 with TRBJ2-5; TRBD1 agrees at 9 bases. V was pared by 6 bases and J by 4 bases, with 9 bases of the junction left unmatched. Germline V gives CDR1 MNHEY, CDR2 SVGAGI. The CDR3 has 15 residues. The CDR3 DNA reads TGTGCCAGCAGCCGCGGACAGGGGAGAGGAGAGACCCAGTACTTC. Translated: CASSRGQGRGETQYF.

This clone was counted a single time. V is TRBV25-1 and J is TRBJ1-6; no clear D. CDR3 length: 14 residues. The V end was cut by 3 bases, the J end by 8 bases, with 11 bases between. Germline V CDR1 and CDR2: MGHDK, SYGVNS. The CDR3 spells CASSEIPRHSPLHF. CDR3 bases: TGTGCCAGCAGTGAGATACCGCGACATTCACCCCTCCACTTT.

The chain recombines TRBV11-2 with TRBJ2-2; 10 bases map to TRBD2. The CDR3 loop spans 19 amino acids. The junction had 16 bases not matched to a gene; V was cut back by 6 bases and J by 3 bases. The germline gives CDR1 SGHAT, CDR2 FQNNGV. The CDR3 reads CASSINLAGVGDYTGELFF. DNA for the CDR3: TGTGCCAGCAGTATTAACCTAGCGGGAGTGGGGGATTACACCGGGGAGCTGTTTTTT.